This T cell receptor (beta chain) is drawn from a study of blood T cell repertoires in COVID-19. Original processing notes: Counts of nucleated cells, estimated from reference gene primer amplification, were obtained. Measured with immunoSEQ multiplex PCR; TCRdb has only the in-frame clones, and not every one. V, J and clone size were drawn from that table, and D and trimming were deduced from the DNA. Of fewer than 150,000 clones listed, roughly 80% are singletons. With 4 bases clipped from V and 2 bases from J, the junction kept 2 bases outside the gene matches. The CDR3 spans 15 residues. CDR1 is MNHEY and CDR2 is SMNVEV in the germline V gene (reference sequence).

The receptor was derived from a woman between 40 and 55 years old with acute or convalescent COVID-19. Source material: peripheral blood. The chain has TRBV27 and TRBJ2-1; TRBD2 agrees at 10 bases. The DNA for the CDR3 is TGTGCCAGCAGTTCCCTAGCGGGGGCCTACAATGAGCAGTTCTTC. As protein: CASSSLAGAYNEQFF.